The T cell receptor beta chain described here comes from a study of blood T cell repertoires in COVID-19. As for the study in general: Donors in the United States, Italy and Spain gave samples during acute or convalescent COVID-19. PBMCs, B-cell-depleted T cells, or T cells were the source of the cDNA or gDNA that made up the material.

Only one count was recorded for this clone. Original processing notes: Quantification of nucleated cells was approximated via reference gene primer amplification. Here immunoSEQ multiplex PCR was the method, and the copy in TCRdb shows in-frame clones only, minus some. V and J calls and clone size are given by that table; D and trimming were obtained from the DNA. The data hold hundreds of thousands of clones, with about 85% observed a single time. The CDR3 loop spans 14 amino acids. Germline CDR1 reads LNHDA; CDR2 reads SQIVND (reference sequence). Deletions cut 6 bases from V and 7 bases from J, with 13 bases between.

This TCR came from a man aged 60 to 69 who had recovered from COVID-19. The V and J genes are TRBV19 and TRBJ1-6; tentatively, D is TRBD1 (6 bases). Sequencing was done on a sample of peripheral blood. The DNA for the CDR3 is TGTGCCAGTAGACAGGGTAAAGGGAATTCACCCCTCCACTTT. Protein: CASRQGKGNSPLHF.